The 10 T cell receptor beta chains below were found in one sample sequenced in a study of regulatory T cells in long-lasting Graves disease. Time point denoted: newly diagnosed GD, antithyroid drugs for less than 3 months. Following extraction of RNA from PBMCs, that RNA was used to make the TCR library. Combining iRepertoire HTBI primers with Arm-PCR of CDR3 regions, the authors built TCR beta libraries. TCRdb recomputed calls from the multiplex PCR reads with MiXCR, one row per CDR3 protein. This repertoire shows 400,000 to 550,000 distinct CDR3 sequences, under 15% found once; its top ten account for 16%. These data were also reused for a study on T cells in Graves' hyperthyroidism and ophthalmopathy.

Sample: peripheral blood mononuclear cells (PBMCs), taken at new diagnosis, from a patient treated with antithyroid drugs. These receptors all stem from a woman in her 30s with Graves disease.

This clonotype was observed at least ten times. This sequence joins TRBV7-8 and TRBJ1-5; weak D call: TRBD1 (6 bases). Germline V lookup: CDR1 SGHVS, CDR2 FQNEAQ. V was pared by 4 bases and J by 3 bases, with 13 bases between. CDR3 length equals 15 residues. Here the CDR3 reads CASSSSSGANQPQHF. DNA for the CDR3: TGTGCCAGCAGCTCGTCGTCGGGGGCCAATCAGCCCCAGCATTTT.

Concerning this clonotype itself: A read error is possible here, since a much larger clone lies one base away. The chain has TRBV29-1 and TRBJ2-3, with TRBD2 matching 7 bases. The CDR3 runs 15 residues. From germline, CDR1 is SQVTM and CDR2 ANQGSEA. This CDR3 is CSVEGGGSNTDTQCF. In DNA form, the CDR3 reads TGCAGCGTTGAAGGTGGCGGGAGTAACACAGATACGCAGTGTTTT.

This clonotype appeared a few times. The genes are TRBV4-1 and TRBJ2-6; D not certain. Between the trimmed V and J ends, which lost 4 bases and 2 bases, there was a span of 12 bases. The CDR3 is 16 residues long. Germline V gene lookup returns CDR1 MGHRA and CDR2 YSYEKL. In nucleotides, the CDR3 is TGCGCCAGCAGCCGTGCCGGTGAGGCTGGGGCCAACGTCCTGACTTTC. Translated, it gives CASSRAGEAGANVLTF.

The chain carries TRBV19 and TRBJ2-1, with 9 bases that match TRBD2. Germline V gene lookup returns CDR1 LNHDA and CDR2 SQIVND (reference sequence). V trimming: 5 bases; J trimming: 3 bases; junction bases outside the gene matches: 14. This CDR3 contains 18 residues. The CDR3 protein is CASSGRAGGRVLYNEQFF. The CDR3 coding sequence is TGTGCCAGTAGTGGAAGGGCAGGCGGGAGGGTCCTCTACAATGAGCAGTTCTTC.

This clonotype showed up just a few times. Just one base apart from a much larger clone, this may be a read error. The rearrangement links TRBV27 to TRBJ1-1; D might be TRBD1 (5 bases). V lost 2 bases, J lost 1 base, and 8 bases lay in between. Germline CDR1 is MNHEY and CDR2 is SMNVEV (reference sequence). This CDR3 contains 14 residues. The CDR3 bases are TGTGCCAGCAGTTTACAGGGACGGAACACTGAAGCTTTCTTT. Its translation: CASSLQGRNTEAFF.

The genes are TRBV7-3 and TRBJ2-5, with 10 bases that match TRBD2. Germline V gene lookup returns CDR1 SGHTA and CDR2 FQGTGA. The CDR3 length is 18 residues. The J segment lost 5 bases and the V segment lost 1 base, leaving 13 bases of the junction unmatched. The CDR3 sequence: CASSLMLAGAPGKETQYF. CDR3 sequence (DNA): TGTGCCAGCAGCTTAATGCTAGCGGGAGCTCCGGGGAAGGAGACCCAGTACTTC.

This clonotype was found a few times. The V and J genes are TRBV19 and TRBJ1-6; 10 bases map to TRBD1. The CDR3 contains 15 residues. V shed 7 bases, J shed 7 bases, and the junction held 7 bases outside the gene matches. From germline, CDR1 is LNHDA and CDR2 SQIVND (reference sequence). In nucleotides, the CDR3 is TGTGCCAGTACCGACCGGGGACAGGGGAATTCACCCCTCCACTTT. Translating gives CASTDRGQGNSPLHF.

This clonotype was seen repeatedly, ten times or more. The chain recombines TRBV2 with TRBJ2-6; no definite D call. Germline V gene sequence: CDR1 SNHLY, CDR2 FYNNEI. V was cut by 1 base and J by 3 bases, with 16 bases left in between. The CDR3 totals 18 residues. The CDR3 reads CASSEGGSRSHGANVLTF. In nucleotides, the CDR3 is TGTGCCAGCAGTGAAGGCGGATCAAGGAGTCATGGGGCCAACGTCCTGACTTTC.

This clonotype was observed many times. V gene TRBV12-3 or TRBV12-4 combines with J gene TRBJ1-3; the D is unclear. V lost 5 bases to trimming and J lost 0 bases, with 5 bases between them. The CDR3 extends over 13 amino acids. This chain's CDR3 is CASSLPSGNTIYF. CDR3 DNA: TGTGCCAGCAGTCTTCCCTCTGGAAACACCATATATTTT.

The sample holds many counts of this clonotype. The chain has TRBV7-2 and TRBJ2-7; possible D gene TRBD2, 6 bases. Looked up from germline, CDR1 is SGHTA and CDR2 is FQGNSA. Trimming took 1 base from V and 9 from J, leaving 16 bases between them. CDR3 length: 14 residues. For the CDR3, the DNA is TGTGCCAGCAGCTTAGGGGACTCGCCCCTGGGGCAGTACTTC. Protein sequence: CASSLGDSPLGQYF.